What follows are 31 T cell receptor beta chains derived from one specimen sequenced in a study of T cell responses to AZD1222 COVID-19 vaccine. Clones were read by immunoSEQ multiplex PCR, and TCRdb kept only the in-frame ones, dropping some. Of around 100,000 clones listed, 84% were seen once; the top ten hold roughly 9%. The sequencing here drew on peripheral blood, taken on day 0 of AZD1222 vaccination. The receptors shown here come from an adult in good health.

V and J are TRBV2 and TRBJ1-4, with D maybe TRBD1 (6 bases). Trimming left V 7 bases short and J 8 bases short, with 17 bases between. Germline V gene sequence: CDR1 SNHLY, CDR2 FYNNEI. CDR3 size: 14 residues. CDR3 region: CASTPGGAGEKLFF. The CDR3 DNA follows: TGTGCCAGCACCCCGGGGGGGGCAGGGGAAAAACTGTTTTTT. Full variable domain (rest looked up from reference TRBV2 and TRBJ1-4): EPEVTQTPSHQVTQMGQEVILRCVPISNHLYFYWYRQILGQKVEFLVSFYNNEISEKSEIFDDQFSVERPDGSNFTLKIRSTKLEDSAMYFCASTPGGAGEKLFFGSGTQLSVL.

The chain carries TRBV29-1 and TRBJ1-2, with a tentative D call TRBD1 (5 bases). The CDR3 runs 13 residues. The V end lost 5 bases, the J end lost 7 bases, and 17 bases lay between the germline ends. Germline values: CDR1 SQVTM, CDR2 ANQGSEA. The CDR3 DNA is TGCAGCGTTTCCGAACAGGTTAAAAGTGGCTACACCTTC. Translation gives CSVSEQVKSGYTF.

The V call is TRBV7-8, the J call TRBJ2-7; D might be TRBD2 (6 bases). The CDR3 totals 13 residues. V lost 8 bases, J lost 1 base, and 12 bases lay in between. The germline V gene has CDR1 SGHVS and CDR2 FQNEAQ. The CDR3 bases are TGTGCCAGCGCGGGGCAGAATTCCTACGAGCAGTACTTC. This gives the protein CASAGQNSYEQYF.

V is TRBV4-1 and J is TRBJ2-3; 7 nucleotides line up with TRBD2. V lost 4 bases and J lost 3; bases outside the gene matches: 1. The germline V gene encodes CDR1 MGHRA and CDR2 YSYEKL. CDR3 length: 13 amino acids. The CDR3 here is CASSPLATDTQYF. The CDR3 DNA is TGCGCCAGCAGCCCACTAGCGACAGATACGCAGTATTTT.

This chain joins TRBV6-2 or TRBV6-3 and TRBJ2-3; 8 bases match TRBD2. Trimming at V came to 5 bases and at J to 6 bases, leaving 13 bases not matched to a gene. Germline assignment: CDR1 MNHEY and CDR2 SVGEGT. The CDR3 is made up of 16 amino acids. This chain's CDR3 is CASSPWSVAGRDTQYF. Here the CDR3 DNA reads TGTGCCAGCAGTCCATGGAGCGTAGCGGGGAGGGATACGCAGTATTTT.

The V gene is TRBV5-1, the J gene TRBJ2-3; no definite D call. Germline loops: CDR1 SGHRS, CDR2 YFSETQ. The CDR3 has 12 residues. Trimming removed 4 bases from V and 6 bases from J, with 9 bases in between. CDR3 sequence: CASSATWDTQYF. The CDR3 DNA is TGCGCCAGCAGCGCTACCTGGGATACGCAGTATTTT.

The V and J genes are TRBV5-5 and TRBJ2-5; 8 nucleotides align to TRBD1. The CDR3 is 14 residues long. After removal of 4 bases from V and 1 base from J, the junction contained 3 bases not matched to a gene. The germline V gene encodes CDR1 SGHKS and CDR2 YYEKEE (reference sequence). CDR3 nucleotides: TGTGCCAGCAGCCAAGACAGGGGCCAAGAGACCCAGTACTTC. Protein: CASSQDRGQETQYF.

This clone has more than one count but fewer than ten. The rearrangement uses TRBV7-2 and TRBJ2-3; no definite D call. From germline, CDR1 is SGHTA and CDR2 FQGNSA. V was cut by 9 bases and J by 5 bases, with 9 bases left in between. The CDR3 runs 11 residues. In DNA form, the CDR3 reads TGTGCCAGTGCTAGGGAAGATACGCAGTATTTT. Protein: CASAREDTQYF.

V is TRBV7-6 and J is TRBJ2-5; TRBD2 aligns across 8 bases. The germline V gene has CDR1 SGHVS and CDR2 FNYEAQ. V dropped 7 bases and J dropped 4; count of bases not matched to a gene: 14. This CDR3 is 16 amino acids long. CDR3 amino acids: CASIRRAGATRETQYF. The DNA for the CDR3 is TGTGCCAGCATTAGGCGAGCGGGGGCTACAAGAGAGACCCAGTACTTC.

This sequence joins TRBV6-5 and TRBJ1-4; 9 nucleotides align to TRBD1. Germline V gene lookup returns CDR1 MNHEY and CDR2 SVGAGI. The CDR3 covers 14 residues. Germline trimming cut 6 bases from V and 8 bases from J; bases unmatched to any gene: 7. CDR3 loop: CASSRTGVREKLFF. CDR3 DNA sequence: TGTGCCAGCAGCCGGACAGGGGTTCGCGAAAAACTGTTTTTT.

The chain employs TRBV30 and TRBJ2-5; D remains unclear. The CDR3 runs 13 residues. Trimming removed 0 bases from V and 0 bases from J, with 5 bases in between. Per germline, CDR1 GTSNPN and CDR2 SVGIG (reference sequence). CDR3 protein: CAWSVQNQETQYF. CDR3 DNA: TGTGCCTGGAGTGTACAGAACCAAGAGACCCAGTACTTC.

This rearrangement joins TRBV5-1 to TRBJ2-1; the D gene is possibly TRBD2 (5 bases). This CDR3 is built from 14 residues. V lost 0 bases, J lost 4 bases, and 8 bases lay in between. From germline, CDR1 is SGHRS and CDR2 YFSETQ. CDR3 coding DNA: TGCGCCAGCAGCTTGGGCGGGCCTTACAATGAGCAGTTCTTC. This gives the protein CASSLGGPYNEQFF.

This clone occurred once. The V call is TRBV7-2, the J call TRBJ2-1; 8 positions agree with TRBD1. Germline V CDR1 and CDR2: SGHTA, FQGNSA. The CDR3 spans 15 residues. V lost 1 base to trimming and J lost 1 base; unmatched junction nucleotides: 0. CDR3 loop: CASSLDRGSYNEQFF. For the CDR3, the DNA is TGTGCCAGCAGCTTAGACAGGGGGTCCTACAATGAGCAGTTCTTC.

The chain couples TRBV6-4 to TRBJ1-1; maybe TRBD1 (5 bases). Per germline, CDR1 MRHNA and CDR2 SNTAGT. The CDR3 consists of 13 residues. Trimming shortened V by 7 bases and J by 2 bases, and 11 bases separated the two germline ends. The CDR3 protein is CASKDRQNTEAFF. The CDR3 coding sequence is TGTGCCAGCAAAGACAGACAAAACACTGAAGCTTTCTTT.

This rearrangement joins TRBV3-1 (or the pseudogene TRBV3-2) to TRBJ1-2; D may be TRBD1 (6 bases). The germline V and J ends were trimmed by 0 bases and 6 bases, with 11 bases remaining between them. This CDR3 contains 14 residues. Per the germline V gene, CDR1 is LGHDT and CDR2 is YNNKEL (reference sequence). The CDR3 reads CASSQEWGGDGYTF. CDR3 nucleotide sequence: TGTGCCAGCAGCCAAGAGTGGGGGGGCGATGGCTACACCTTC.

J is TRBJ2-7 and V is TRBV12-3 or TRBV12-4; the match to TRBD1 covers 7 bases. V gave up 6 bases and J gave up 6 bases; unmatched junction bases: 8. The length of the CDR3 is 13 residues. CDR3 residues: CASSQDREAEQYF. For the CDR3, the DNA is TGTGCCAGCAGCCAAGACAGGGAAGCCGAGCAGTACTTC.

The chain couples TRBV2 to TRBJ1-2; D not resolved. Germline V gives CDR1 SNHLY, CDR2 FYNNEI. This CDR3 has 15 residues. V was cut by 2 bases and J by 5 bases, with 15 bases left in between. The CDR3 DNA follows: TGTGCCAGCAGTGAAACCTACACTGTTAGGTATGGCTACACCTTC. Encoded protein: CASSETYTVRYGYTF.

V usage is TRBV21-1 and J usage is TRBJ1-2; TRBD1 is taken as the D call from the table, unchecked against the DNA. TRBV21-1 is described as a pseudogene. The CDR3 covers 15 residues. The chain's CDR3 is CASSRGDRVNRGYTF. DNA of the CDR3: TGTGCCAGCAGCCGGGGGGACAGGGTCAATCGTGGCTACACCTTC.

The rearrangement uses TRBV28 and TRBJ2-7; 7 bases fit TRBD1. The J segment lost 2 bases and the V segment lost 6 bases, leaving 4 bases of the junction unmatched. The CDR3 is 13 amino acids. Looked up from germline, CDR1 is MDHEN and CDR2 is SYDVKM. CDR3 coding DNA: TGTGCCAGCAGAATTCAGGGGGCCTACGAGCAGTACTTC. Translating gives CASRIQGAYEQYF.

The chain employs TRBV6-5 and TRBJ2-1, with 7 bases that match TRBD2. Germline V CDR1 and CDR2: MNHEY, SVGAGI. With V trimmed by 5 bases and J by 9 bases, 10 bases remained unmatched. There are 14 residues in the CDR3. The CDR3 protein is CASSLPTSVGEQFF. CDR3 nucleotides: TGTGCCAGCAGTCTCCCTACTAGCGTCGGTGAGCAGTTCTTC.

The chain uses TRBV18 and TRBJ2-7; possibly TRBD1 or TRBD2 for D (6 bases each). The CDR3 covers 15 residues. Trimming left V 5 bases short and J 5 bases short, with 19 bases between. Germline assignment: CDR1 KGHSH and CDR2 LQKENI. In DNA form, the CDR3 reads TGTGCCAGCTCAACGGAGGGCAGGGGTACCCACGAGCAGTACTTC. Translated: CASSTEGRGTHEQYF.

The V gene is TRBV30, the J gene TRBJ1-1; no firm D call. This CDR3 has 14 residues. Germline lookup yields CDR1 GTSNPN and CDR2 SVGIG (reference sequence). V shed 0 bases and J shed 4 bases, with 12 bases lying between them. The CDR3 is CAWSVLEQTTEAFF. CDR3 DNA sequence: TGTGCCTGGAGTGTACTGGAGCAAACCACTGAAGCTTTCTTT.

This clone has just one count. This rearrangement joins TRBV6-1 to TRBJ2-7; 10 bases align to TRBD1. The V segment lost 2 bases and the J segment 2 bases; nucleotides outside the gene matches: 3. Looked up from germline, CDR1 is MNHNS and CDR2 is SASEGT. CDR3 length equals 15 residues. Written as DNA, the CDR3 is TGTGCCAGCAGTGAATACGGGACAGGGGCCTACGAGCAGTACTTC. Translated, it gives CASSEYGTGAYEQYF.

The chain joins TRBV20-1 to TRBJ2-1, with no clear D. This CDR3 is 11 amino acids long. The V end lost 6 bases, the J end lost 6 bases, and 9 bases lay between the germline ends. Germline CDR1 DFQATT, CDR2 SNEGSKA (reference sequence). CDR3 DNA sequence: TGCAGTGCCCTGCCTTTCAATGAGCAGTTCTTC. This translates into CSALPFNEQFF.

CDR3 sequence: CASSAGQGIGSPLHF. The CDR3 bases are TGTGCCAGCAGCGCTGGACAGGGGATAGGTTCACCCCTCCACTTT. The J gene is TRBJ1-6, the V gene TRBV9; 9 nucleotides line up with TRBD1. Looked up from germline, CDR1 is SGDLS and CDR2 is YYNGEE. The length of the CDR3 is 15 residues. With 3 bases clipped from V and 9 bases from J, the junction kept 7 bases outside the gene matches.

The chain joins TRBV30 to TRBJ1-5; weak D call: TRBD1 (5 bases). Trimming left V 2 bases short and J 11 bases short, with 16 bases between. The CDR3 has 13 amino acids. The V gene's germline CDR1 is GTSNPN and CDR2 SVGIG (reference sequence). The CDR3 reads CAWSLGDQRAQHF. In nucleotides, the CDR3 is TGTGCCTGGAGTCTGGGGGATCAAAGAGCCCAGCATTTT.

V usage is TRBV9 and J usage is TRBJ1-1; 10 positions match TRBD1. Looked up from germline, CDR1 is SGDLS and CDR2 is YYNGEE. The CDR3 length is 15 residues. V was clipped by 4 bases and J by 2 bases; unmatched bases: 5. The CDR3 nucleotides read TGTGCCAGCAGCCCACGGACAGGGGGTAACACTGAAGCTTTCTTT. Translated: CASSPRTGGNTEAFF.

The CDR3 nucleotides read TGTGCCAGCAGTTCCCGGGCCCATAATTCACCCCTCCACTTT. Protein product: CASSSRAHNSPLHF. The chain uses TRBV6-5 and TRBJ1-6, with D unclear. V was pared by 4 bases and J by 5 bases, with 9 bases between. CDR1 is MNHEY, CDR2 SVGAGI, per germline. The CDR3 contains 14 residues.

The rearrangement uses TRBV27 and TRBJ1-2, with 9 nucleotides matching TRBD1. The J segment lost 6 bases and the V segment lost 1 base, leaving 3 bases of the junction unmatched. The CDR3 has 14 residues. Germline assignment: CDR1 MNHEY and CDR2 SMNVEV (reference sequence). Here the CDR3 DNA reads TGTGCCAGCAGTTTATACAGGGGGCGGGATGGCTACACCTTC. Translation: CASSLYRGRDGYTF.

CDR3 coding DNA: TGTGCCAGCAGCTTAGTGTGGCAGGGATTCTCTGGAAACACCATATATTTT. Protein: CASSLVWQGFSGNTIYF. This chain links TRBV7-2 with TRBJ1-3; possibly TRBD1 for D (5 bases). The V end was cut by 1 base, the J end by 0 bases, with 13 bases between. The CDR3 spans 17 residues. Germline lookup yields CDR1 SGHTA and CDR2 FQGNSA.

This CDR3 is CASSLMAGTYNEQFF. CDR3 in DNA: TGCGCCAGCAGCTTGATGGCGGGCACCTACAATGAGCAGTTCTTC. The chain uses TRBV5-1 and TRBJ2-1, with D perhaps TRBD2 (5 bases). The germline V and J ends were trimmed by 1 base and 2 bases, with 10 bases remaining between them. Germline V CDR1 and CDR2: SGHRS, YFSETQ. The CDR3 has 15 residues. Complete variable domain (other parts from reference TRBV5-1 and TRBJ2-1): KAGVTQTPRYLIKTRGQQVTLSCSPISGHRSVSWYQQTPGQGLQFLFEYFSETQRNKGNFPGRFSGRQFSNSRSEMNVSTLELGDSALYLCASSLMAGTYNEQFFGPGTRLTVL.